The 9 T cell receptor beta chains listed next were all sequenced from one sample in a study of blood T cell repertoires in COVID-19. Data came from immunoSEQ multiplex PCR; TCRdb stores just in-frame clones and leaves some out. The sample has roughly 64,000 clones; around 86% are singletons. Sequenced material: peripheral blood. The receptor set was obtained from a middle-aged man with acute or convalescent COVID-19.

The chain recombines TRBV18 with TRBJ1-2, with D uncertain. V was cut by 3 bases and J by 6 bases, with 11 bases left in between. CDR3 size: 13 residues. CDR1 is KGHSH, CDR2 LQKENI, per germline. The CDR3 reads CASSPPPRDGYTF. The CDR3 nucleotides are TGTGCCAGCTCACCTCCCCCGCGGGATGGCTACACCTTC.

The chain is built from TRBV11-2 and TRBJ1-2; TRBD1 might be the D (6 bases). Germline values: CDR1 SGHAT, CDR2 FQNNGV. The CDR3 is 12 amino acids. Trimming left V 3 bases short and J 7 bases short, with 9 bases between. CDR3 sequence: CASSLSRGGYTF. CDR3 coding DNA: TGTGCCAGCAGCTTGAGCAGGGGTGGCTACACCTTC. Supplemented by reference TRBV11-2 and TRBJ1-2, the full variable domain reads EAGVAQSPRYKIIEKRQSVAFWCNPISGHATLYWYQQILGQGPKLLIQFQNNGVVDDSQLPKDRFSAERLKGVDSTLKIQPAKLEDSAVYLCASSLSRGGYTFGSGTRLTVV.

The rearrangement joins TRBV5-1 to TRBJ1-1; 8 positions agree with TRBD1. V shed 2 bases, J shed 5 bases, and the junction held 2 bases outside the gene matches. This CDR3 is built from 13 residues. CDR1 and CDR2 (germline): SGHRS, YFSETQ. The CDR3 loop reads CASSFDRGTEAFF. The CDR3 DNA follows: TGCGCCAGCAGCTTCGACAGGGGAACTGAAGCTTTCTTT.

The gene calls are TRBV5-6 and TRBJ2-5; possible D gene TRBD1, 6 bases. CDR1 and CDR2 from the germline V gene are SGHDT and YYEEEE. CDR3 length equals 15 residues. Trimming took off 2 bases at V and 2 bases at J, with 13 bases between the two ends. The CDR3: CASSFITTGQETQYF. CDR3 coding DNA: TGTGCCAGCAGCTTCATTACCACAGGGCAAGAGACCCAGTACTTC.

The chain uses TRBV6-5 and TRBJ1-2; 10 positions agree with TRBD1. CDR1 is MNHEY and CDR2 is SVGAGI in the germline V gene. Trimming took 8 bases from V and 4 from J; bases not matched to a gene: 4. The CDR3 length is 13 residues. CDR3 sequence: CASRGTGVYGYTF. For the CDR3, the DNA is TGTGCCAGCCGCGGGACAGGGGTCTATGGCTACACCTTC.

CDR3 sequence: CAWSTGGRGASEAFF. CDR3 sequence (DNA): TGTGCCTGGAGTACGGGTGGCAGGGGGGCCTCTGAAGCTTTCTTT. The rearrangement uses TRBV30 and TRBJ1-1, with TRBD1 matching 7 bases. The CDR3 has 15 amino acids. Germline-derived CDR1 and CDR2 are GTSNPN and SVGIG (reference sequence). The J segment lost 6 bases and the V segment lost 2 bases, leaving 12 bases of the junction unmatched. Full variable domain (missing parts from reference TRBV30 and TRBJ1-1): SQTIHQWPATLVQPVGSPLSLECTVEGTSNPNLYWYRQAAGRGLQLLFYSVGIGQISSEVPQNLSASRPQDRQFILSSKKLLLSDSGFYLCAWSTGGRGASEAFFGQGTRLTVV.

Here the CDR3 DNA reads TGTGCCAGCAGTCAACGCGGACTAGCGCCAGATACGCAGTATTTT. Residues: CASSQRGLAPDTQYF. The chain joins TRBV6-5 to TRBJ2-3, with 9 positions matching TRBD2. Looked up from germline, CDR1 is MNHEY and CDR2 is SVGAGI. V gave up 5 bases and J gave up 4 bases; unmatched junction bases: 7. The CDR3 is made up of 15 amino acids.

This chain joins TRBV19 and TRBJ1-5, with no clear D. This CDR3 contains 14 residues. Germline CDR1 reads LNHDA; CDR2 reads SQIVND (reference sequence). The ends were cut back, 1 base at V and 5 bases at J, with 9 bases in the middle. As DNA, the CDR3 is TGTGCCAGTAGTATAGTGTCGGTGGATCAGCCCCAGCATTTT. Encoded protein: CASSIVSVDQPQHF.

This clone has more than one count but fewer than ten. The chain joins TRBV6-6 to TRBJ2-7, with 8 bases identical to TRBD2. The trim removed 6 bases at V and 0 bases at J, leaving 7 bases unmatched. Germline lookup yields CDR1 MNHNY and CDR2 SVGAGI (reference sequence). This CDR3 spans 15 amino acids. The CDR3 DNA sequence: TGTGCCAGCAGCTCATCTAGCGGGTACTCCTACGAGCAGTACTTC. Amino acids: CASSSSSGYSYEQYF.